A single sample is the source of the 28 T cell receptor beta chains below, sequenced in a study of shared clonotypes between healthy human individuals. Naive CD8 populations comprised CD45RO-negative cells positively selected for CCR7, excluding terminally differentiated effector memory CD45RA+ cells. Method: immunoSEQ multiplex PCR; TCRdb's copy keeps in-frame clones and lacks some. The sample contains approximately 600,000 clones, approximately 96% of which appear only once. The sequenced material came from naive CD8+ T cells sorted from blood. Receptors originate from a young woman in good health.

The chain combines TRBV27 with TRBJ1-2, with D perhaps TRBD1 (6 bases). Germline V gene sequence: CDR1 MNHEY, CDR2 SMNVEV (reference sequence). V was pared by 6 bases and J by 8 bases, with 19 bases between. The length of the CDR3 is 14 residues. This chain's CDR3 is CASRMGAGVGGYTF. CDR3 DNA: TGTGCCAGCAGAATGGGGGCGGGGGTTGGAGGCTACACCTTC.

This clone was detected once. J is TRBJ2-7 and V is TRBV7-9; TRBD2 might be the D (7 bases). The CDR3 is 12 amino acids. V was pared by 3 bases and J by 5 bases, with 8 bases between. The germline V gene encodes CDR1 SEHNR and CDR2 FQNEAQ (reference sequence). The CDR3 loop reads CASSFGGHEQYF. CDR3 DNA sequence: TGTGCCAGCAGCTTCGGGGGGCACGAGCAGTACTTC.

This chain links TRBV2 with TRBJ2-1, with TRBD2 as a possible D gene (5 bases). Trimming removed 5 bases from V and 9 bases from J, with 20 bases in between. CDR1 and CDR2 from the germline V gene are SNHLY and FYNNEI. The CDR3 runs 15 residues. CDR3 sequence: CASSPTGGEGGEQFF. The CDR3 nucleotides are TGTGCCAGCAGTCCCACCGGCGGCGAGGGCGGTGAGCAGTTCTTC.

This clone was detected only a few times. J is TRBJ2-7 and V is TRBV25-1, with 7 bases that match TRBD2. CDR1 MGHDK and CDR2 SYGVNS come from the germline V gene. Unmatched junction bases numbered 5, after V lost 4 bases and J lost 5 bases. The CDR3 runs to 13 residues. The CDR3 spells CASSVGRIHEQYF. DNA for the CDR3: TGTGCCAGCAGTGTCGGGAGGATCCACGAGCAGTACTTC.

The V gene is TRBV7-9, the J gene TRBJ2-7; no clear D gene. Germline V gene lookup returns CDR1 SEHNR and CDR2 FQNEAQ (reference sequence). The CDR3 is 14 amino acids. V lost 1 base and J lost 2, with 9 bases in between. CDR3 nucleotides: TGTGCCAGCAGCTTAGGGGAAATCCCCTACGAGCAGTACTTC. As protein: CASSLGEIPYEQYF.

V usage is TRBV6-5 and J usage is TRBJ2-7; 8 bases agree with TRBD1. J was trimmed by 3 bases and V by 2 bases; bases with no gene match: 9. The germline CDR1 and CDR2 sequences are MNHEY and SVGAGI. The CDR3 loop spans 16 amino acids. Here the CDR3 reads CASSYGPIGQGYEQYF. The CDR3 nucleotides are TGTGCCAGCAGTTACGGCCCCATTGGACAGGGCTACGAGCAGTACTTC.

CDR3 in amino acids: CASSIREEMNTEAFF. As DNA, the CDR3 is TGTGCCAGTAGTATTCGGGAAGAAATGAACACTGAAGCTTTCTTT. This chain uses TRBV19 with TRBJ1-1; the D is unclear. Trimming took off 3 bases at V and 0 bases at J, with 11 bases between the two ends. The CDR3 has 15 residues. Germline V CDR1 and CDR2: LNHDA, SQIVND (reference sequence).

This clone appeared a single time. The V and J genes are TRBV28 and TRBJ2-5; no firm D call. The CDR3 is 15 amino acids. The V gene lost 2 bases and the J gene lost 5 bases, with 15 bases spanning the gap. Germline loops: CDR1 MDHEN, CDR2 SYDVKM. CDR3 sequence (DNA): TGTGCCAGCAGTTTACTAGGAGAAGTTGGGGAGACCCAGTACTTC. It encodes CASSLLGEVGETQYF. The full variable domain, completed using reference TRBV28 and TRBJ2-5, is DVKVTQSSRYLVKRTGEKVFLECVQDMDHENMFWYRQDPGLGLRLIYFSYDVKMKEKGDIPEGYSVSREKKERFSLILESASTNQTSMYLCASSLLGEVGETQYFGPGTRLLVL.

This rearrangement joins TRBV28 to TRBJ2-3; D ambiguous. Trimming took off 6 bases at V and 6 bases at J, with 16 bases between the two ends. This CDR3 is 14 amino acids long. Per germline, CDR1 MDHEN and CDR2 SYDVKM. The CDR3 DNA follows: TGTGCCAGCAGCTCCAGAATCCACGTGGATACGCAGTATTTT. This codes for CASSSRIHVDTQYF.

This clone was seen just once. The chain carries TRBV9 and TRBJ1-1; the D gene is possibly TRBD1 (6 bases). Trimming pared 4 bases from V and 4 bases from J, leaving 11 bases between. The CDR3 is made up of 13 amino acids. CDR1 and CDR2 (germline): SGDLS, YYNGEE. The CDR3 sequence is CASSSSGVTEAFF. In DNA, the CDR3 is TGTGCCAGCAGCTCCTCAGGGGTCACTGAAGCTTTCTTT. The variable domain in full, completed from reference TRBV9 and TRBJ1-1, reads DSGVTQTPKHLITATGQRVTLRCSPRSGDLSVYWYQQSLDQGLQFLIQYYNGEERAKGNILERFSAQQFPDLHSELNLSSLELGDSALYFCASSSSGVTEAFFGQGTRLTVV.

The chain links TRBV9 to TRBJ2-3, with 10 nucleotides matching TRBD2. CDR1 and CDR2 from the germline V gene are SGDLS and YYNGEE. The CDR3 is 17 amino acids. J gave up 4 bases and V 4 bases, and 12 bases lay outside the gene matches. The CDR3 DNA reads TGTGCCAGCAGCATAAGCGGGAGGGCCGGGGGTTCAGATACGCAGTATTTT. The encoded protein is CASSISGRAGGSDTQYF.

The chain carries TRBV7-9 and TRBJ2-1, with 7 positions matching TRBD2. After removal of 5 bases from V and 0 bases from J, the junction contained 4 bases not matched to a gene. The germline gives CDR1 SEHNR, CDR2 FQNEAQ (reference sequence). The CDR3 sequence is 15 residues long. The CDR3 spells CASSPGGSSYNEQFF. CDR3 coding DNA: TGTGCCAGCAGCCCCGGCGGGAGCTCCTACAATGAGCAGTTCTTC.

This rearrangement joins TRBV6-4 to TRBJ2-1; D remains unclear. Trimming shortened V by 0 bases and J by 6 bases, and 15 bases separated the two germline ends. CDR3 length equals 16 residues. Germline CDR1 and CDR2: MRHNA and SNTAGT. DNA for the CDR3: TGTGCCAGCAGTGACTCTTGGCTAGTCGGTTCCAATGAGCAGTTCTTC. Residues: CASSDSWLVGSNEQFF.

This chain uses TRBV27 with TRBJ2-7; tentatively, D is TRBD1 (7 bases). CDR3 size: 17 residues. Germline V gives CDR1 MNHEY, CDR2 SMNVEV (reference sequence). V was trimmed by 2 bases and J by 0 bases, leaving 17 bases between them. The CDR3 here is CASSLRRRGRDSYEQYF. The CDR3 DNA reads TGTGCCAGCAGTTTAAGGCGGAGGGGGCGAGACTCCTACGAGCAGTACTTC.

The J gene is TRBJ2-7, the V gene TRBV7-9; D might be TRBD1 (6 bases). The germline gives CDR1 SEHNR, CDR2 FQNEAQ (reference sequence). Trimming pared 5 bases from V and 3 bases from J, leaving 17 bases between. The length of the CDR3 is 15 residues. The CDR3 sequence: CASSTWTEQDYEQYF. CDR3 sequence (DNA): TGTGCCAGCAGCACCTGGACAGAACAGGACTACGAGCAGTACTTC.

The V and J genes are TRBV5-6 and TRBJ1-3, with D unresolved. The germline CDR1 and CDR2 sequences are SGHDT and YYEEEE. The CDR3 is 12 amino acids. V was clipped by 3 bases and J by 11 bases, with 12 bases between them. The CDR3, as DNA: TGTGCCAGCAGCTCCCTCATGGACGCCATATATTTT. Its translation is CASSSLMDAIYF.

The genes are TRBV13 and TRBJ1-4; D not certain. The CDR3 length is 15 residues. The germline V and J ends were trimmed by 0 bases and 12 bases, with 17 bases remaining between them. Germline-derived CDR1 and CDR2 are PRHDT and FYEKMQ (reference sequence). CDR3 amino acids: CASSLGAGRGGELFF. CDR3 in DNA: TGTGCCAGCAGCTTAGGAGCGGGGAGAGGCGGTGAACTGTTTTTT.

J is TRBJ2-7 and V is TRBV29-1; no firm D call. The CDR3 contains 11 residues. Germline CDR1 and CDR2: SQVTM and ANQGSEA. Trimming pared 3 bases from V and 3 bases from J, leaving 6 bases between. The CDR3 region is CSVESGYEQYF. The CDR3 coding sequence is TGCAGCGTTGAGTCCGGCTACGAGCAGTACTTC.

This clone was observed a single time. The CDR3 DNA reads TGTGCCAGCAGCTCGGACGCCTACGAGCAGTACTTC. Residues: CASSSDAYEQYF. The chain carries TRBV7-6 and TRBJ2-7, with D unresolved. Germline V lookup: CDR1 SGHVS, CDR2 FNYEAQ. V shed 4 bases and J shed 2 bases, with 6 bases lying between them. The CDR3 has 12 residues.

The chain links TRBV6-4 to TRBJ1-1; the D gene is possibly TRBD1 (5 bases). V lost 0 bases, J lost 5 bases, and 10 bases lay in between. Germline-derived CDR1 and CDR2 are MRHNA and SNTAGT. This CDR3 region has 14 residues. This CDR3 reads CASSDSVGGTEAFF. The DNA for the CDR3 is TGTGCCAGCAGTGACTCCGTGGGGGGTACTGAAGCTTTCTTT.

The V gene is TRBV28, the J gene TRBJ2-5; D possibly corresponds to TRBD2 (6 bases). The CDR3 extends over 17 amino acids. Germline V gene data show CDR1 as MDHEN and CDR2 as SYDVKM. V lost 6 bases to trimming and J lost 0 bases, with 20 bases between them. The CDR3, as DNA: TGTGCCAGCAGCCTAGCCCGACGGGGGAGCTACCAAGAGACCCAGTACTTC. Translation gives CASSLARRGSYQETQYF.

The chain recombines TRBV18 with TRBJ2-7, with 8 bases fitting TRBD1. The CDR3 is 15 residues long. CDR1 is KGHSH, CDR2 LQKENI, per germline. Germline trimming cut 3 bases from V and 5 bases from J; bases unmatched to any gene: 9. CDR3 loop: CASSPGEGQGDEQYF. The CDR3 coding sequence is TGTGCCAGCTCACCGGGGGAAGGACAGGGAGACGAGCAGTACTTC. The complete variable domain, with remaining parts taken from reference TRBV18 and TRBJ2-7, reads NAGVMQNPRHLVRRRGQEARLRCSPMKGHSHVYWYRQLPEEGLKFMVYLQKENIIDESGMPKERFSAEFPKEGPSILRIQQVVRGDSAAYFCASSPGEGQGDEQYFGPGTRLTVT.

CDR3 DNA: TGTGCCAGCAGCTTAGGTGGGACTTCGGAGACCCAGTACTTC. Amino acids: CASSLGGTSETQYF. The chain employs TRBV7-9 and TRBJ2-5, with a weak D call TRBD2 (6 bases). Germline-derived CDR1 and CDR2 are SEHNR and FQNEAQ (reference sequence). The V and J ends lost 1 base and 5 bases respectively, with 11 bases between them. CDR3 length equals 14 residues.

Worth noting for this clone: The sample has other DNA sequences that encode this CDR3 too. The genes are TRBV9 and TRBJ2-5; 7 nucleotides line up with TRBD2. CDR1 is SGDLS and CDR2 is YYNGEE in the germline V gene. The V gene end was trimmed by 2 bases and the J gene end by 3 bases; junction bases not matched to a gene: 4. The CDR3 spans 14 residues. CDR3 sequence (DNA): TGTGCCAGCAGCGTTGGGGGGAGGGAAGAGACCCAGTACTTC. It codes for CASSVGGREETQYF.

V and J are TRBV4-1 and TRBJ2-3; the D gene is possibly TRBD1 (6 bases). V lost 3 bases, J lost 0 bases, and 16 bases lay in between. The germline V gene encodes CDR1 MGHRA and CDR2 YSYEKL. The CDR3 extends over 17 amino acids. The CDR3 DNA reads as TGCGCCAGCAGCCAGAGGGGAACCCAGGGGAGCACAGATACGCAGTATTTT. It encodes CASSQRGTQGSTDTQYF.

This clone appeared a single time. This rearrangement joins TRBV2 to TRBJ1-1; 8 bases line up with TRBD1. This CDR3 has 16 residues. Germline CDR1 reads SNHLY; CDR2 reads FYNNEI. V lost 6 bases to trimming and J lost 4 bases; unmatched junction nucleotides: 13. As DNA, the CDR3 is TGTGCCAGCAGCAACTCGTGGACAGGGACGGCCACTGAAGCTTTCTTT. Encoded protein: CASSNSWTGTATEAFF.

The J gene is TRBJ2-7, the V gene TRBV5-6; D is uncertain. There are 12 residues in the CDR3. Trimming took 4 bases from V and 5 from J, leaving 10 bases between them. Germline V gene sequence: CDR1 SGHDT, CDR2 YYEEEE. The CDR3 loop is CASSPFENEQYF. CDR3 nucleotide sequence: TGTGCCAGCAGCCCTTTCGAAAACGAGCAGTACTTC.

The chain links TRBV6-6 to TRBJ1-5, with D perhaps TRBD1 (6 bases). CDR1 is MNHNY and CDR2 is SVGAGI in the germline V gene (reference sequence). The CDR3 is made up of 14 amino acids. V was cut by 8 bases and J by 4 bases, with 15 bases left in between. CDR3 sequence reads: CASRGQGINQPQHF. The CDR3 nucleotides are TGTGCCAGCCGGGGGCAGGGAATTAATCAGCCCCAGCATTTT.